This T cell receptor beta chain was found in a study of identical twins. The table lists this clonotype with many counts. The antigen is unknown. The study's findings and limits: Carriage of fewer insertions was seen in abundant cord blood beta clonotypes, whereas memory repertoires showed none. Where beta out-of-frame sequences were concerned, excess twin sharing was weaker.

The donor group consisted entirely of healthy Caucasians. Germline V lookup: CDR1 LNHNV, CDR2 YYDKDF (reference sequence). The V and J ends lost 6 bases and 0 bases respectively, with 16 bases between them. The CDR3 covers 16 residues. Carrying unique molecular identifiers, the cDNA also gained a universal primer site through template switching. TCRdb used MiXCR to reprocess the 5' RACE reads, holding one entry per CDR3 protein. The table has 200,000 to 250,000 distinct CDR3 sequences, about 11% seen once. The source is a man aged 50-60 years in good health. The sample taken for sequencing was memory T cells sorted from blood. J is TRBJ2-3 and V is TRBV15; possibly TRBD1 or TRBD2 for D (7 bases each). The CDR3 region has the DNA TGTGCCACCAGTCAGGGGGGGGCCGCTAGCACAGATACGCAGTATTTT. It translates to CATSQGGAASTDTQYF. Based on the CDR3 plus reference TRBV15 and TRBJ2-3, the full variable domain is DAMVIQNPRYQVTQFGKPVTLSCSQTLNHNVMYWYQQKSSQAPKLLFHYYDKDFNNEADTPDNFQSRRPNTSFCFLDIRSPGLGDTAMYLCATSQGGAASTDTQYFGPGTRLTVL.